Shown below are 19 T cell receptor beta chains from a single sample sequenced in a study of human T cells and chemical hapten exposure. As for time point: pre-sensitization, week 0. Treatment reported: therapeutic diphenylcyclopropenone sensitization with weekly scalp DPC. TCRdb re-analysed the RACE reads in MiXCR, keeping a single row per CDR3 protein. The sample has approximately 400,000 distinct CDR3 sequences, roughly 4.6% seen once. Sequences were derived from whole blood, sampled in connection with sensitization to the hapten diphenylcyclopropenone (DPC). These receptors all stem from a woman in her forties or fifties with alopecia areata. Some clones in this sample may be carry-over from other donors' samples.

This clonotype was counted between two and nine times. This rearrangement joins TRBV10-3 to TRBJ2-3; TRBD1 aligns across 8 bases. This CDR3 spans 14 amino acids. Looked up from germline, CDR1 is ENHRY and CDR2 is SYGVKD. Trimming at V came to 11 bases and at J to 4 bases, leaving 11 bases not matched to a gene. The chain's CDR3 is CASDRGVAADTQYF. For the CDR3, the DNA is TGTGCCTCTGACAGGGGAGTCGCCGCAGATACGCAGTATTTT.

In its sample, this clonotype was seen many times. This chain joins TRBV20-1 and TRBJ1-4, with 9 nucleotides matching TRBD1. The CDR3 loop spans 14 amino acids. Germline trimming cut 0 bases from V and 14 bases from J; bases unmatched to any gene: 10. Germline CDR1 is DFQATT and CDR2 is SNEGSKA (reference sequence). CDR3 amino acids: CSARDIQGAGVLFF. CDR3 in DNA: TGCAGTGCTAGAGATATACAGGGGGCGGGAGTGCTGTTTTTT.

This clonotype was seen a handful of times. CDR3 loop: CASSQASNRGPGNTIYF. Written as DNA, the CDR3 is TGTGCCAGCAGCCAAGCATCCAACAGGGGGCCTGGAAACACCATATATTTT. The gene calls are TRBV4-2 and TRBJ1-3; 9 bases map to TRBD1. Germline V CDR1 and CDR2: LGHNA, YNFKEQ. There are 17 residues in the CDR3. Trimming took 1 base from V and 2 from J; bases not matched to a gene: 6.

The chain links TRBV4-3 to TRBJ2-4; weak D call: TRBD2 (5 bases). The germline CDR1 and CDR2 sequences are LGHNA and YSLEER. V shed 5 bases and J shed 2 bases, with 10 bases lying between them. The CDR3 has 14 amino acids. CDR3 in DNA: TGCGCCAGCAGCGAGGGAGTAACCAAAAACATTCAGTACTTC. It encodes CASSEGVTKNIQYF.

This clonotype has at least ten counts. This CDR3 is CASSLEPSGVGELFF. CDR3 coding DNA: TGTGCCAGCAGCTTAGAGCCCTCAGGGGTCGGGGAGCTGTTTTTT. The V and J genes are TRBV11-2 and TRBJ2-2; TRBD1 is a possible D gene (6 bases). The CDR3 is 15 amino acids. V was trimmed by 0 bases and J by 7 bases, leaving 12 bases between them. Germline assignment: CDR1 SGHAT and CDR2 FQNNGV.

This clonotype showed up many times. The rearrangement joins TRBV30 to TRBJ2-4; 8 bases agree with TRBD1. Trimming cost V 2 bases and J 9 bases; bases outside gene matches: 6. Germline CDR1 reads GTSNPN; CDR2 reads SVGIG (reference sequence). CDR3 length: 13 amino acids. CDR3 loop: CAWSLTGAAIQYF. Here the CDR3 DNA reads TGTGCCTGGAGTTTGACAGGGGCGGCCATTCAGTACTTC.

This rearrangement joins TRBV29-1 to TRBJ2-3, with D unclear. Trimming left V 4 bases short and J 2 bases short, with 19 bases between. Germline lookup yields CDR1 SQVTM and CDR2 ANQGSEA. The CDR3 runs 16 residues. The CDR3 DNA reads TGCAGCGTTGCCTTGTATCGGCGGCAGATCACAGATACGCAGTATTTT. It codes for CSVALYRRQITDTQYF.

This clonotype came up many times. This rearrangement joins TRBV12-3 or TRBV12-4 to TRBJ2-2; 8 bases map to TRBD2. Trimming removed 7 bases from V and 7 bases from J; junction bases left unmatched: 11. The CDR3 totals 15 residues. The CDR3, as DNA: TGTGCCAGCACCCCTGACGGGAGGGCCTTCGGGGAGCTGTTTTTT. It encodes CASTPDGRAFGELFF.

A remark on this clonotype: A read error is possible here, since a much larger clone lies one base away. V and J are TRBV2 and TRBJ2-1; D gene ambiguous. This CDR3 comprises 13 residues. In germline, CDR1 is SNHLY, CDR2 FYNNEI. CDR3 region: CASGPNSYNKQFF. The CDR3 DNA follows: TGTGCCAGCGGACCGAACTCCTACAATAAGCAGTTCTTC.

This rearrangement joins TRBV27 to TRBJ2-6, with a weak D call TRBD2 (6 bases). The germline CDR1 and CDR2 sequences are MNHEY and SMNVEV (reference sequence). The CDR3 length is 17 residues. Trimming cost V 0 bases and J 2 bases, with 11 bases left between them. This chain's CDR3 is CASSLSRRAPGANVLTF. CDR3 DNA: TGTGCCAGCAGTTTATCGCGGAGGGCCCCTGGGGCCAACGTCCTGACTTTC.

The chain has TRBV28 and TRBJ2-3, with 7 bases identical to TRBD2. J gave up 3 bases and V 8 bases, and 5 bases lay outside the gene matches. Germline V gene data show CDR1 as MDHEN and CDR2 as SYDVKM. The CDR3 is 13 residues long. The CDR3 coding sequence is TGTGCCAGCGGAGCGGGGTTAACAGATACGCAGTATTTT. Protein product: CASGAGLTDTQYF.

The sample holds many counts of this clonotype. The chain links TRBV5-1 to TRBJ2-3; 8 nucleotides agree with TRBD1. This CDR3 is 15 amino acids long. Germline V gene sequence: CDR1 SGHRS, CDR2 YFSETQ. V lost 4 bases to trimming and J lost 3 bases; unmatched junction nucleotides: 7. The DNA of the CDR3 is TGCGCCAGCAGCCGACAGGGGTTAATAACAGATACGCAGTATTTT. Protein: CASSRQGLITDTQYF. Full variable domain (rest looked up from reference TRBV5-1 and TRBJ2-3): KAGVTQTPRYLIKTRGQQVTLSCSPISGHRSVSWYQQTPGQGLQFLFEYFSETQRNKGNFPGRFSGRQFSNSRSEMNVSTLELGDSALYLCASSRQGLITDTQYFGPGTRLTVL.

This clonotype was seen many times. The V gene is TRBV20-1, the J gene TRBJ2-1, with 14 bases that match TRBD2. The CDR3 is made up of 13 amino acids. Trimming cost V 4 bases and J 13 bases; bases outside gene matches: 6. The germline V gene has CDR1 DFQATT and CDR2 SNEGSKA (reference sequence). CDR3 loop: CSATRLAGGPQFF. The DNA for the CDR3 is TGCAGTGCTACCCGACTAGCGGGAGGGCCCCAGTTCTTC.

This clonotype came up a few times. V gene TRBV29-1 combines with J gene TRBJ2-1; TRBD1 matches at 8 bases. CDR1 and CDR2 from the germline V gene are SQVTM and ANQGSEA. The CDR3 has 13 amino acids. The junction had 10 bases not matched to a gene; V was cut back by 5 bases and J by 10 bases. The CDR3: CSVTSQGAGEQFF. The CDR3 DNA follows: TGCAGCGTTACGTCCCAGGGGGCAGGGGAGCAGTTCTTC.

There are many counts of this clonotype. The chain couples TRBV7-8 to TRBJ2-7; TRBD2 aligns across 8 bases. This CDR3 is built from 15 residues. Looked up from germline, CDR1 is SGHVS and CDR2 is FQNEAQ. V dropped 5 bases and J dropped 2; count of bases not matched to a gene: 8. The CDR3 loop is CASSPAGGSTYEQYF. The DNA for the CDR3 is TGTGCCAGCAGCCCTGCGGGGGGATCCACCTACGAGCAGTACTTC.

This clonotype was seen ten or more times. The V and J genes are TRBV6-5 and TRBJ1-1; D not certain. Between the trimmed V and J ends, which lost 6 bases and 0 bases, there was a span of 5 bases. Germline values: CDR1 MNHEY, CDR2 SVGAGI. The CDR3 is made up of 12 amino acids. The CDR3 DNA reads as TGTGCCAGCAGCTCAGTGAACACTGAAGCTTTCTTT. Translating gives CASSSVNTEAFF.

This clonotype occurred a few times. The V gene is TRBV6-5, the J gene TRBJ2-7; 7 bases agree with TRBD2. Germline V gene sequence: CDR1 MNHEY, CDR2 SVGAGI. There are 15 residues in the CDR3. V shed 6 bases, J shed 7 bases, and the junction held 15 bases outside the gene matches. CDR3 nucleotides: TGTGCCAGCAGACGCCAGAGACTAGCTTTAGGGGAGCAGTACTTC. It codes for CASRRQRLALGEQYF.

This CDR3 reads CASATYRGIYNEQFF. For the CDR3, the DNA is TGTGCCAGCGCAACCTACCGAGGAATCTACAATGAGCAGTTCTTC. J is TRBJ2-1 and V is TRBV7-2; D is unclear. Germline assignment: CDR1 SGHTA and CDR2 FQGNSA. This CDR3 is 15 amino acids long. V lost 8 bases and J lost 3, with 17 bases in between.

The table lists this clonotype with many counts. V usage is TRBV5-5 and J usage is TRBJ2-3, with 8 bases aligning to TRBD2. The CDR3 covers 17 residues. Germline V gives CDR1 SGHKS, CDR2 YYEKEE (reference sequence). V was clipped by 3 bases and J by 4 bases; unmatched bases: 13. In DNA form, the CDR3 reads TGTGCCAGCAGCTCCACTCGCGGGGGGCTCGTGGCAGATACGCAGTATTTT. This sequence encodes CASSSTRGGLVADTQYF.